The text below deals with one TCR beta chain. The length of the CDR3 is 13 residues. V was cut by 2 bases and J by 5 bases, with 10 bases left in between. In germline, CDR1 is SGHKS, CDR2 YYEKEE (reference sequence). This entry is derived from a study of blood T cell repertoires in COVID-19. Study context: Acute and convalescent COVID-19 samples came from the United States, Italy and Spain. The cDNA or gDNA used as material had been derived from T cells, B-cell-depleted T cells, or PBMCs.

In the authors' workflow: Amplified reference gene primers provided the basis for estimating nucleated cell counts. TCRdb keeps only in-frame clones here, not all; method: immunoSEQ multiplex PCR. V, J and clone size derive from that table, while D and trimming were established from the DNA sequence. Counted here are about 82,000 clones, over 80% occurring once; the ten biggest clones make up approximately 20%. V is TRBV5-5 and J is TRBJ2-5; TRBD2 is a possible D gene (5 bases). The specimen was peripheral blood. The TCR sequence derives from a man older than 75 with active or convalescent COVID-19. The CDR3 reads CASSFVSGETQYF. The CDR3 nucleotides are TGTGCCAGCAGCTTTGTTTCGGGGGAGACCCAGTACTTC.